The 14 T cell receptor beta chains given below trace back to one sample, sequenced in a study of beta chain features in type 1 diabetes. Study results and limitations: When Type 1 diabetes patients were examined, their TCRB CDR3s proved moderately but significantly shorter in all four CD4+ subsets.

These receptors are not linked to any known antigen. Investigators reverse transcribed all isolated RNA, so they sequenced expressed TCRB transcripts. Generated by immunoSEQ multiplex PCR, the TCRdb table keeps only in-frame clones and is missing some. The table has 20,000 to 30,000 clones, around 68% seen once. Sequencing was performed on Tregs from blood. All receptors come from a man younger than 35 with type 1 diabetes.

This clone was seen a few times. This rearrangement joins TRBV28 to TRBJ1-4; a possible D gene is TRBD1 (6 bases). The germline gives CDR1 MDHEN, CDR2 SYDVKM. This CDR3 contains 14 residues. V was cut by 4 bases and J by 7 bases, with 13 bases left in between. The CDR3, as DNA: TGTGCCAGCAGTTCGGGGGCGGGGGTTGAAAAACTGTTTTTT. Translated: CASSSGAGVEKLFF.

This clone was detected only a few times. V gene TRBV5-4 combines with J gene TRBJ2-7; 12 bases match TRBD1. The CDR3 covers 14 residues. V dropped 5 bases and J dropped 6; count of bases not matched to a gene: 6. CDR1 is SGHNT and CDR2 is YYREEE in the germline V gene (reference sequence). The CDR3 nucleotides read TGTGCCAGCAGGGGACAGGGGGCGAGTGGCGAGCAGTACTTC. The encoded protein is CASRGQGASGEQYF.

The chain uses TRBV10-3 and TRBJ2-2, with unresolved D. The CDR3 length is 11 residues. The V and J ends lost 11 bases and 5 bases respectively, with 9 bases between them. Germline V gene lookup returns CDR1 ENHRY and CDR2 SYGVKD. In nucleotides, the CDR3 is TGTGCCTTACGGGTGACCGGGGAGCTGTTTTTT. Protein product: CALRVTGELFF.

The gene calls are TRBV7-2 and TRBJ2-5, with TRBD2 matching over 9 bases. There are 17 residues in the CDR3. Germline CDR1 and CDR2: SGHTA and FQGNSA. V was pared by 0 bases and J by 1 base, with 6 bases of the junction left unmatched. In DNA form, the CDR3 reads TGTGCCAGCAGCTTAGCGCACGCGGGGGGGGTCCAAGAGACCCAGTACTTC. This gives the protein CASSLAHAGGVQETQYF.

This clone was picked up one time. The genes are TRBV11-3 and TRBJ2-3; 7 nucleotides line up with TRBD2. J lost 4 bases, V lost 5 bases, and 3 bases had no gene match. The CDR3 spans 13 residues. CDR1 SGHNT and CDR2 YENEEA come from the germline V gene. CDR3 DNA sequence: TGTGCCAGCAGCACGGCGGGGGCAGATACGCAGTATTTT. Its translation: CASSTAGADTQYF.

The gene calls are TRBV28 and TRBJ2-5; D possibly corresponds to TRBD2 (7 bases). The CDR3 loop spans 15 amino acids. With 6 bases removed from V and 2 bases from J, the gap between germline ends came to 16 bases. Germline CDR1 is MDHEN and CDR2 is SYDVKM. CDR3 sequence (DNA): TGTGCCAGCAGCCCCGTGCGGGGGCGGCAAGAGACCCAGTACTTC. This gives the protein CASSPVRGRQETQYF. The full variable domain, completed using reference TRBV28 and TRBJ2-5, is DVKVTQSSRYLVKRTGEKVFLECVQDMDHENMFWYRQDPGLGLRLIYFSYDVKMKEKGDIPEGYSVSREKKERFSLILESASTNQTSMYLCASSPVRGRQETQYFGPGTRLLVL.

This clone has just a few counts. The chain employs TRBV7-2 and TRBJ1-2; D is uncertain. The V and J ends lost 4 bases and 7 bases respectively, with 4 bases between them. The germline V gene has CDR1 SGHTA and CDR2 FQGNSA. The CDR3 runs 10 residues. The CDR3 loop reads CASSSVGYTF. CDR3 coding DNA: TGTGCCAGCAGCTCGGTTGGCTACACCTTC.

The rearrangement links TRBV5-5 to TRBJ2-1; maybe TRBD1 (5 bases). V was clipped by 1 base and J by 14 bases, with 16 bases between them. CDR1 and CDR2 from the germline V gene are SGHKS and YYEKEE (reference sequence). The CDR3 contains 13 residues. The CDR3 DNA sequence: TGTGCCAGCAGCTTGTGGCAGGGTGGTTCGGAGTTCTTC. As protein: CASSLWQGGSEFF.

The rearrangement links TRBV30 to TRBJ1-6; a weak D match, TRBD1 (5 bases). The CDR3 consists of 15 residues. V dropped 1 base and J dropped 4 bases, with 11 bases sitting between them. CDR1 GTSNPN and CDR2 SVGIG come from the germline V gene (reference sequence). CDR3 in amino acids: CAWSAQGFYNSPLHF. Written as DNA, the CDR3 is TGTGCCTGGAGTGCCCAGGGTTTTTATAATTCACCCCTCCACTTT.

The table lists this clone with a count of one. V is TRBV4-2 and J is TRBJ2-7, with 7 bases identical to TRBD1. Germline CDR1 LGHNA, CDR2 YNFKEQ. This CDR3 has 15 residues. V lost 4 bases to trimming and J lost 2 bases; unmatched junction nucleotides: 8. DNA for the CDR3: TGTGCCAGCAGCCCTTCACAGGGGTCAACCTACGAGCAGTACTTC. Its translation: CASSPSQGSTYEQYF.

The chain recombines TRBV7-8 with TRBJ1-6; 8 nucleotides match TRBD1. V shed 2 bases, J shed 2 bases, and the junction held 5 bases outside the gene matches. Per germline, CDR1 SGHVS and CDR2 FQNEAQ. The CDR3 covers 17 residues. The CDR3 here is CASSLTGTGAYNSPLHF. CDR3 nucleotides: TGTGCCAGCAGCTTAACCGGGACAGGAGCCTATAATTCACCCCTCCACTTT. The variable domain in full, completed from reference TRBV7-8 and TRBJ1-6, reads GAGVSQSPRYKVAKRGQDVALRCDPISGHVSLFWYQQALGQGPEFLTYFQNEAQLDKSGLPSDRFFAERPEGSVSTLKIQRTQQEDSAVYLCASSLTGTGAYNSPLHFGNGTRLTVT.

CDR3 protein: CASSQPETYEQYF. In DNA, the CDR3 is TGTGCCAGCAGCCAGCCGGAGACCTACGAGCAGTACTTC. The chain carries TRBV7-8 and TRBJ2-7; no firm D call. This CDR3 has 13 amino acids. Trimming cost V 5 bases and J 2 bases, with 10 bases left between them. Germline CDR1 and CDR2: SGHVS and FQNEAQ.

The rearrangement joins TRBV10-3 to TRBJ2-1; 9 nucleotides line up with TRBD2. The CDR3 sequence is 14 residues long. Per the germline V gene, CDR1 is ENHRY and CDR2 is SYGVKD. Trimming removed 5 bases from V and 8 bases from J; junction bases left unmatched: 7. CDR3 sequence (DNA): TGTGCCATCAGTATTAGCGGGAGCGACCATGAGCAGTTCTTC. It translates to CAISISGSDHEQFF.

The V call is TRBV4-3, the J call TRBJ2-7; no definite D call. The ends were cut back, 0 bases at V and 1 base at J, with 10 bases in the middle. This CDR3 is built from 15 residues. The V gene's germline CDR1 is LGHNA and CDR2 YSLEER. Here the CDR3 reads CASSQDRSGSYEQYF. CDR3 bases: TGCGCCAGCAGCCAAGATCGATCCGGGTCCTACGAGCAGTACTTC.